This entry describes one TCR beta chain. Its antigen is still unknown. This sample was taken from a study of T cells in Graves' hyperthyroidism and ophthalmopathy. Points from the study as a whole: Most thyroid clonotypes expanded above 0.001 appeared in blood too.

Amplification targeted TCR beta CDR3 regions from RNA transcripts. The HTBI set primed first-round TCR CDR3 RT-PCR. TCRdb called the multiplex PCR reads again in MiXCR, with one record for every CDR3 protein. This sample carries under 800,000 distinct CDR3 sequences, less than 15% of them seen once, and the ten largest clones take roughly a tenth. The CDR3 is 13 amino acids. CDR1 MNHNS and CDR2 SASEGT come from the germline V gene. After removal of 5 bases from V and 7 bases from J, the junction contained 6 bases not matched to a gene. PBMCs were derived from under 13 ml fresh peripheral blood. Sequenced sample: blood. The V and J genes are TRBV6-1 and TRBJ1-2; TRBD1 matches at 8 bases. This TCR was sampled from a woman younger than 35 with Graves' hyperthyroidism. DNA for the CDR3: TGTGCCAGCAGTTCGACAGGGGTTTTTGGCTACACCTTC. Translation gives CASSSTGVFGYTF.